This TCR beta chain was identified in a study of blood T cell repertoires in COVID-19. About the research overall: PBMCs, B-cell-depleted T cells, or T cells provided the cDNA or gDNA that made up the material.

Authors' analysis steps: It was from reference gene primer amplification that nucleated cell counts were estimated. Sequencing was performed with immunoSEQ multiplex PCR; in TCRdb, only in-frame clones are kept and a portion is missing. D and trimming come from the DNA, and the V and J calls and clone size come from that table. This sample has approximately 300,000 clones, with about nine tenths found just once. The CDR3 extends over 16 amino acids. J lost 1 base, V lost 4 bases, and 9 bases had no gene match. Germline V CDR1 and CDR2: SGHNT, YENEEA. Clinical history reported by participants formed the basis on which cohorts were assigned.

The sample comprised PBMCs or T cells enriched from blood (not recorded which). The chain has TRBV11-3 and TRBJ1-1; 7 bases agree with TRBD1. The sequence was collected from a woman in her 30s who had recovered from COVID-19. The CDR3 sequence is CASSSIRGVGNTEAFF. CDR3 coding DNA: TGTGCCAGCAGCTCAATCAGGGGGGTGGGGAACACTGAAGCTTTCTTT.